Shown below are 8 T cell receptor beta chains from a single sample sequenced in a study of spatial heterogeneity in lung cancer. Described time point: blood at routine non-recurrence follow-up after resection. TCRdb recomputed calls from the 5' RACE reads with MiXCR, one row per CDR3 protein. In the table there are tens of thousands of distinct CDR3 sequences, almost 10% of which are singletons. Sequenced here: PBMCs, sampled at follow-up. These receptors were taken from a male donor with early-stage non-small cell lung cancer.

The chain is built from TRBV9 and TRBJ2-7; 10 bases agree with TRBD2. Germline V gene lookup returns CDR1 SGDLS and CDR2 YYNGEE. Unmatched junction bases numbered 6, after V lost 0 bases and J lost 6 bases. The CDR3 extends over 15 amino acids. CDR3 DNA: TGTGCCAGCAGCGTAGGGCTAGCGGGGGACGTCGAGCAGTACTTC. It translates to CASSVGLAGDVEQYF. Full variable domain (remainder filled in from reference TRBV9 and TRBJ2-7): DSGVTQTPKHLITATGQRVTLRCSPRSGDLSVYWYQQSLDQGLQFLIQYYNGEERAKGNILERFSAQQFPDLHSELNLSSLELGDSALYFCASSVGLAGDVEQYFGPGTRLTVT.

In its sample, this clonotype was seen many times. V and J are TRBV16 and TRBJ2-1; D remains unclear. Germline CDR1 KGHSY, CDR2 FQNENV. V lost 1 base, J lost 5 bases, and 6 bases lay in between. This CDR3 comprises 13 residues. The CDR3 nucleotides read TGTGCCAGCAGCCAATATCTGGACAATGAGCAGTTCTTC. Translation gives CASSQYLDNEQFF. The full variable domain, its missing parts supplied by reference TRBV16 and TRBJ2-1, is GEEVAQTPKHLVRGEGQKAKLYCAPIKGHSYVFWYQQVLKNEFKFLISFQNENVFDETGMPKERFSAKCLPNSPCSLEIQATKLEDSAVYFCASSQYLDNEQFFGPGTRLTVL.

The chain carries TRBV6-2 or TRBV6-3 and TRBJ1-2; D not certain. CDR1 is MNHEY and CDR2 is SVGEGT in the germline V gene. This CDR3 contains 14 residues. V gave up 7 bases and J gave up 2 bases, with 14 bases separating them. CDR3 sequence reads: CASTETTRNYGYTF. CDR3 nucleotides: TGTGCCAGCACCGAAACTACCAGGAACTATGGCTACACCTTC.

At least ten counts were recorded for this clonotype. This chain links TRBV11-2 with TRBJ2-2; 7 positions match TRBD1. This CDR3 is built from 15 residues. Germline CDR1 is SGHAT and CDR2 is FQNNGV. The V segment lost 1 base and the J segment 4 bases; nucleotides outside the gene matches: 3. CDR3 sequence: CASSLVWDSTGELFF. CDR3 nucleotides: TGTGCCAGCAGCTTAGTTTGGGACAGCACCGGGGAGCTGTTTTTT.

This clonotype came up many times. This sequence joins TRBV29-1 and TRBJ1-5, with D perhaps matching TRBD1 (5 bases). The CDR3 length is 13 residues. Between the trimmed V and J ends, which lost 6 bases and 7 bases, there was a span of 16 bases. Germline V gene lookup returns CDR1 SQVTM and CDR2 ANQGSEA. CDR3 residues: CSVAWDYGQPQHF. The CDR3 region has the DNA TGCAGCGTCGCCTGGGACTACGGGCAGCCCCAGCATTTT.

This clonotype was seen at least ten times. The chain combines TRBV6-1 with TRBJ1-2, with D tentatively TRBD1 (5 bases). V shed 6 bases and J shed 6 bases, with 8 bases lying between them. CDR3 size: 11 residues. The V gene's germline CDR1 is MNHNS and CDR2 SASEGT. The CDR3 nucleotides are TGTGCCAGCAGGTCGGGACATGGCTACACCTTC. Its translation is CASRSGHGYTF.

A few counts support this clonotype. This chain joins TRBV13 and TRBJ2-3; TRBD2 might be the D (7 bases). There are 13 residues in the CDR3. Germline CDR1 is PRHDT and CDR2 is FYEKMQ (reference sequence). Here the CDR3 DNA reads TGTTCCGGCGCGCGGGGGCGCACAGATACGCAGTATTTT. Translation gives CSGARGRTDTQYF.

This clonotype came up a few times. The chain's CDR3 is CASRGGIYNEQFF. CDR3 bases: TGTGCCAGCAGGGGGGGTATCTACAATGAGCAGTTCTTC. This chain joins TRBV6-2 or TRBV6-3 and TRBJ2-1; possible D gene TRBD2, 6 bases. Germline V CDR1 and CDR2: MNHEY, SVGEGT. Trimming stripped 6 bases from V and 3 bases from J, with 9 bases between. The CDR3 runs to 13 residues.